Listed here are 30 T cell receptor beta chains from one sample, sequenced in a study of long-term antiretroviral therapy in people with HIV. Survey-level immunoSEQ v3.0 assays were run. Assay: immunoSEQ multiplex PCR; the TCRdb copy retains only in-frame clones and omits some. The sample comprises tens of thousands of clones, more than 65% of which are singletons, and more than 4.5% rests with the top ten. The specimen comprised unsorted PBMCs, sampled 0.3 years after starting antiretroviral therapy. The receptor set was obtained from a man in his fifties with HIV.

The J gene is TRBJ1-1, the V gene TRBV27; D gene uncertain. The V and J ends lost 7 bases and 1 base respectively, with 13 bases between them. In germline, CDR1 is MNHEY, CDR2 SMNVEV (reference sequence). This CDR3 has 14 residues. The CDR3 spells CASIDVSENTEAFF. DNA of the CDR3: TGTGCCAGCATCGATGTGTCGGAGAACACTGAAGCTTTCTTT.

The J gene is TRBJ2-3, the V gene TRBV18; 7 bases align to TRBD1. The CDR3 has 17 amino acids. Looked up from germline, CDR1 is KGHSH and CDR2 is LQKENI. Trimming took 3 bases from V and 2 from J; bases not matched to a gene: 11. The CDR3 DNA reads TGTGCCAGCTCACCGGGGAGAGGGACAGCGCCCACAGATACGCAGTATTTT. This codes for CASSPGRGTAPTDTQYF.

This chain's CDR3 is CASSLTSVISYEQYF. In DNA, the CDR3 is TGTGCCAGCAGCCTTACTAGCGTCATCTCCTACGAGCAGTACTTC. This chain links TRBV2 with TRBJ2-7; TRBD2 agrees at 7 bases. V shed 6 bases and J 0 bases; nucleotides not matched to a gene: 8. The length of the CDR3 is 15 residues. Germline assignment: CDR1 SNHLY and CDR2 FYNNEI.

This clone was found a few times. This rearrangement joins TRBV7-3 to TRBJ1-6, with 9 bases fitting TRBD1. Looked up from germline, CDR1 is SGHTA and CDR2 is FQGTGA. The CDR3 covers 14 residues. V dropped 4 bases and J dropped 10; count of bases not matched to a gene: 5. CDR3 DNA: TGTGCCAGCAGCTCGACAGGGGGAGGGTCACCCCTCCACTTT. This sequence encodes CASSSTGGGSPLHF.

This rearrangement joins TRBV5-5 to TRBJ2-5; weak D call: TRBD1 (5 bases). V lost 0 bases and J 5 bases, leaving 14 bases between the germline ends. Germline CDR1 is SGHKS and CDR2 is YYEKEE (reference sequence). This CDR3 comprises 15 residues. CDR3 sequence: CASSLVRPGMETQYF. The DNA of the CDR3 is TGTGCCAGCAGCTTGGTAAGACCAGGGATGGAGACCCAGTACTTC.

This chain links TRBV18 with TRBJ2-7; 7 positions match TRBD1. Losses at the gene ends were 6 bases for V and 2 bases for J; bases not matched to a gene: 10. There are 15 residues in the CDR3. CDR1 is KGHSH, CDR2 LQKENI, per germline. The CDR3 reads CASSNDRAHTYEQYF. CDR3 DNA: TGTGCCAGCTCGAACGACAGGGCTCACACCTACGAGCAGTACTTC.

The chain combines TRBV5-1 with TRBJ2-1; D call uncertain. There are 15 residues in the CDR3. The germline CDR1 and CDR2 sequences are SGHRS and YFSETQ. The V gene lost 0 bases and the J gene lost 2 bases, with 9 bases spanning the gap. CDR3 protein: CASSLGGTTYNEQFF. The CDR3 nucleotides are TGCGCCAGCAGCTTGGGAGGAACTACCTACAATGAGCAGTTCTTC.

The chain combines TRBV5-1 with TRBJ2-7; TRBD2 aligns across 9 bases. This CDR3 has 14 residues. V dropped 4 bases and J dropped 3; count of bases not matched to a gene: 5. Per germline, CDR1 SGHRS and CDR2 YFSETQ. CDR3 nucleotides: TGCGCCAGCAGCCAGATTAGCGGGAGCTACGAGCAGTACTTC. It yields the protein CASSQISGSYEQYF.

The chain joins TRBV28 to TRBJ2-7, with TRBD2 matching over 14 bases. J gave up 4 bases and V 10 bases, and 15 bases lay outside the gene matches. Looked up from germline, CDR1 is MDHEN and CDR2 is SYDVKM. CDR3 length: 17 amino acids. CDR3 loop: CAIGTDGTSGSWYEQYF. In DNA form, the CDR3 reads TGTGCCATCGGGACGGACGGGACTAGCGGGAGTTGGTACGAGCAGTACTTC.

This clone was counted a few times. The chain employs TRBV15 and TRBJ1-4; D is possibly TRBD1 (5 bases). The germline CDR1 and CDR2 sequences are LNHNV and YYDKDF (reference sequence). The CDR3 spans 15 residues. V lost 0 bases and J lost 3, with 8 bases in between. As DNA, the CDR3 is TGTGCCACCAGCAGAGATGGGGGATCTAATGAAAAACTGTTTTTT. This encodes CATSRDGGSNEKLFF.

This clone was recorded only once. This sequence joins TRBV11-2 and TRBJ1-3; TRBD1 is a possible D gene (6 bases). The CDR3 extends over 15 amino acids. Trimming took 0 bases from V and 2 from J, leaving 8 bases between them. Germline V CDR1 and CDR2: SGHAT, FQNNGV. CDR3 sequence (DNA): TGTGCCAGCAGCTTAGACAGGGGTGCTGGAAACACCATATATTTT. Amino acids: CASSLDRGAGNTIYF.

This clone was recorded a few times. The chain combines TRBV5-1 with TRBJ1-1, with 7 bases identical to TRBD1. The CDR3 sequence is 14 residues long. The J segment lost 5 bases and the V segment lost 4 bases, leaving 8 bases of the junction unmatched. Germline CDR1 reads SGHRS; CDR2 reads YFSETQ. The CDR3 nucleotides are TGCGCCAGCAGCCCTAGGACAGGAGAGACTGAAGCTTTCTTT. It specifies CASSPRTGETEAFF.

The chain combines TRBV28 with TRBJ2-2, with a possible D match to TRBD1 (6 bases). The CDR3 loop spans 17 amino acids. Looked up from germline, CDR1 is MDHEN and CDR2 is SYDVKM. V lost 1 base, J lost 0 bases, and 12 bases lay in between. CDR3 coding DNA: TGTGCCAGCAGTTTATTTAACCACAGGGCGAACACCGGGGAGCTGTTTTTT. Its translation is CASSLFNHRANTGELFF.

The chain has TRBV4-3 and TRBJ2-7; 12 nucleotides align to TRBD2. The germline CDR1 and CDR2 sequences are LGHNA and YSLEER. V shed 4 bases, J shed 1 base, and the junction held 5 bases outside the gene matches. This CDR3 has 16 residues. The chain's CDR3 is CASSPALAGGSYEQYF. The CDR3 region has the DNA TGCGCCAGCAGCCCCGCACTAGCGGGGGGTTCCTACGAGCAGTACTTC.

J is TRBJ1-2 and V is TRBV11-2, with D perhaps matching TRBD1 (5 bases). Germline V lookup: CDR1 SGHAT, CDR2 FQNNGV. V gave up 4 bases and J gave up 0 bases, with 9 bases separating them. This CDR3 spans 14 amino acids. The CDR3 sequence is CASSYRITNYGYTF. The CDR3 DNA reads TGTGCCAGCAGCTACAGGATCACTAACTATGGCTACACCTTC.

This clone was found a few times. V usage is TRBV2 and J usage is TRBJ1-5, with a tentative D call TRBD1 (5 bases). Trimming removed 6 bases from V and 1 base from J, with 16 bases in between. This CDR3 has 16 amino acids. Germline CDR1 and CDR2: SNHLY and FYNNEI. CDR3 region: CASRAVAGISNQPQHF. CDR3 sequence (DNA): TGTGCCAGCAGGGCCGTGGCAGGGATAAGCAATCAGCCCCAGCATTTT.

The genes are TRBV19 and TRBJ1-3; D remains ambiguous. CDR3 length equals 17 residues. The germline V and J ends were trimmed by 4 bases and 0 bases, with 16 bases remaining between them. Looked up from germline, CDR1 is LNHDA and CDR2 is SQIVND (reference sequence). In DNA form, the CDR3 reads TGTGCCAGTAGTACCCGGACGGAGACGAGCTCTGGAAACACCATATATTTT. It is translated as CASSTRTETSSGNTIYF.

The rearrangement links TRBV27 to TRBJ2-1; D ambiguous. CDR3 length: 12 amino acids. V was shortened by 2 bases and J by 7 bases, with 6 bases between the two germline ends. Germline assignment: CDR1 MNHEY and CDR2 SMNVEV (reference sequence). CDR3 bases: TGTGCCAGCAGTTTAGACTTGAATGAGCAGTTCTTC. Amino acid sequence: CASSLDLNEQFF.

The CDR3 loop is CASNGRFWSNQPQHF. CDR3 nucleotides: TGTGCCAGTAACGGCAGGTTTTGGAGCAATCAGCCCCAGCATTTT. The rearrangement joins TRBV19 to TRBJ1-5; D is ambiguous. CDR3 length: 15 amino acids. V lost 7 bases and J 1 base, leaving 14 bases between the germline ends. The germline CDR1 and CDR2 sequences are LNHDA and SQIVND (reference sequence). Based on the CDR3 plus reference TRBV19 and TRBJ1-5, the full variable domain is DGGITQSPKYLFRKEGQNVTLSCEQNLNHDAMYWYRQDPGQGLRLIYYSQIVNDFQKGDIAEGYSVSREKKESFPLTVTSAQKNPTAFYLCASNGRFWSNQPQHFGDGTRLSIL.

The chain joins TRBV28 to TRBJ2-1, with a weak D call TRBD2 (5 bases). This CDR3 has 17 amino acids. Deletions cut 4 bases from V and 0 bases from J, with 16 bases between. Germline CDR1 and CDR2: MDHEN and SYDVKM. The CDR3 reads CASSSPGLRSSYNEQFF. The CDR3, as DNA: TGTGCCAGCAGTTCCCCCGGACTCCGGTCCTCCTACAATGAGCAGTTCTTC.

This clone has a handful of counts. The DNA of the CDR3 is TGTGCCACCAGGGCTACAGGTCTTGGCTATGGCTACACCTTC. It codes for CATRATGLGYGYTF. The chain has TRBV15 and TRBJ1-2; a weak D match, TRBD1 (5 bases). This CDR3 contains 14 residues. Trimming stripped 6 bases from V and 4 bases from J, with 15 bases between. Germline values: CDR1 LNHNV, CDR2 YYDKDF (reference sequence).

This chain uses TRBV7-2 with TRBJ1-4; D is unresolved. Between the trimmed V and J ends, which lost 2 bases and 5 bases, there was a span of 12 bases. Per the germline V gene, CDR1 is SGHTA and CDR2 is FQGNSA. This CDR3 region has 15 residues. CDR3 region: CASSLMGRPNEKLFF. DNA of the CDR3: TGTGCCAGCAGCTTAATGGGCAGGCCCAATGAAAAACTGTTTTTT. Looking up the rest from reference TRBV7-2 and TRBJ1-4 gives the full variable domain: GAGVSQSPSNKVTEKGKDVELRCDPISGHTALYWYRQSLGQGLEFLIYFQGNSAPDKSGLPSDRFSAERTGGSVSTLTIQRTQQEDSAVYLCASSLMGRPNEKLFFGSGTQLSVL.

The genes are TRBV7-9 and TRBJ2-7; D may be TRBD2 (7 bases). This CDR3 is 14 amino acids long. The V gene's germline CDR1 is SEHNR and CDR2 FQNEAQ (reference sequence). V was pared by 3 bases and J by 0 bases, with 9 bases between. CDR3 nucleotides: TGTGCCAGCAGCTTTCGGGGGGCCTCCTACGAGCAGTACTTC. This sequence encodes CASSFRGASYEQYF.

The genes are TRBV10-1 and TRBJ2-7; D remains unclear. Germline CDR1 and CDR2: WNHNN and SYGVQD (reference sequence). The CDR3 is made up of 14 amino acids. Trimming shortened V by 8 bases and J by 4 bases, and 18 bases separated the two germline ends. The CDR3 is CASSPRNSGYEQYF. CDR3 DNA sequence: TGCGCCAGCTCCCCGAGGAATAGTGGTTACGAGCAGTACTTC.

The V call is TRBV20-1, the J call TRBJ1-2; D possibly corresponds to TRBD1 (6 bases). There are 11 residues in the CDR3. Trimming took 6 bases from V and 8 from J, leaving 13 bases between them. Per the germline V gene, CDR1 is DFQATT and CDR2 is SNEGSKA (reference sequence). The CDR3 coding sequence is TGCAGTGCGTCGGGACACGACGGCTACACCTTC. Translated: CSASGHDGYTF.

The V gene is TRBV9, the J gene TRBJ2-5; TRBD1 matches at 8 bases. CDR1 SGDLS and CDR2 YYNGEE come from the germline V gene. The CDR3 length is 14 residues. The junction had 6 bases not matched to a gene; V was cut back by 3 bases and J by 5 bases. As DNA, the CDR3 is TGTGCCAGCAGCGGACAGGGGTGGGAGGAGACCCAGTACTTC. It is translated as CASSGQGWEETQYF.

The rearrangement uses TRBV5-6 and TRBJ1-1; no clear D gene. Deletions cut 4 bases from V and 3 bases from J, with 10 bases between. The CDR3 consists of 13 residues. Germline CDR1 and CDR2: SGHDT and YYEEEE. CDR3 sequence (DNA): TGTGCCAGCAGCCTCCGACCGGACACTGAAGCTTTCTTT. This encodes CASSLRPDTEAFF.

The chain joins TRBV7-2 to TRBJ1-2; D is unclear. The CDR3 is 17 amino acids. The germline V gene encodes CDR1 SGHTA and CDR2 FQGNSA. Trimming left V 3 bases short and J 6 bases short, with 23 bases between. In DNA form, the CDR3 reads TGTGCCAGCAGCTTGTTGCCCGGACCGCCCGTCGGGAATGGCTACACCTTC. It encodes CASSLLPGPPVGNGYTF.

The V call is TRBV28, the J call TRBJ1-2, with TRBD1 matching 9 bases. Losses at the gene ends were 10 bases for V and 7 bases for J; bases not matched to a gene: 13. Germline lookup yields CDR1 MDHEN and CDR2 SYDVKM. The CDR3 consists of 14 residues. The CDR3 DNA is TGTGCCACTCCGGACAGGGGAAGTGAGGCTGGCTACACCTTC. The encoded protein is CATPDRGSEAGYTF.

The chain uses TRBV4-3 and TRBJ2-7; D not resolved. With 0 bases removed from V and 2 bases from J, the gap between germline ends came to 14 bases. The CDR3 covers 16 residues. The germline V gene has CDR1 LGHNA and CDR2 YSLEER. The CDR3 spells CASSQEEIPSPYEQYF. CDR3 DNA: TGCGCCAGCAGCCAAGAGGAAATCCCGAGCCCCTACGAGCAGTACTTC.